This T cell receptor (beta chain) came from a study of blood T cell repertoires in COVID-19. Original methodology: Reference gene primer amplification gave nucleated cell count estimates. The assay was immunoSEQ multiplex PCR, and TCRdb's table has in-frame clones only and misses some. V and J calls and clone size come straight from that table; D and trimming were deduced from the DNA. The table includes approximately 390,000 clones, around 90% detected once. Sequenced: PBMCs or T cells enriched from blood (not recorded which). The sequence came from a woman in her thirties or forties with acute COVID-19.

The CDR3 DNA reads TGTGCCAGCAGCAAAGGACTATACTGGGGCTACGAGCAGTACTTC. Its protein is CASSKGLYWGYEQYF. This chain connects TRBV21-1 to TRBJ2-7; the D call TRBD2 from the table was never checked on the DNA. TRBV21-1 is given as a pseudogene. The CDR3 has 15 residues.